There are many counts of the clone carrying this TCR beta chain. Antigen unknown. The data derive from a study of neurological immune-mediated disorders. Study information: Relapsing-remitting patients made up most of the 34 multiple sclerosis patients, and secondary progressive patients made up 3. Study findings and constraints: No expanded-clone CDR3 amino acid sequence recurred across subjects, suggesting private TCR-beta repertoires.

Each sequencing run yielded over 180 million TCR-beta sequences from 15-18 subjects. In TCRdb, the 5' RACE reads were re-called with MiXCR into one record per CDR3 protein. Altogether about 70,000 distinct CDR3 sequences are present, 3.2% being singletons, with the ten largest covering about 5%. The V end lost 4 bases, the J end lost 2 bases, and 8 bases lay between the germline ends. Germline V gene data show CDR1 as SGHTA and CDR2 as FQGNSA. The CDR3 runs 13 residues. The sequence derives from a woman between 45 and 60 years old with multiple sclerosis. The V gene is TRBV7-2, the J gene TRBJ2-5; D might be TRBD2 (6 bases). Source material: PBMCs. The CDR3 sequence: CASSWRGQETQYF. DNA of the CDR3: TGTGCCAGCAGCTGGAGGGGACAAGAGACCCAGTACTTC.